Below, 18 T cell receptor beta chains from the same sample are listed, as sequenced in a study of shared clonotypes between healthy human individuals. CD45RO-negative cells were positively selected for CCR7, leaving out terminally differentiated effector memory CD45RA+ cells. TCRdb keeps only in-frame clones here, not all; method: immunoSEQ multiplex PCR. The sample contains about 2,200,000 clones, 93% of which appear only once. Sequenced material: naive CD8+ T cells from PBMCs. The receptors come from a young man in good health. Some clones in this sample may be carry-over from other donors' samples.

On this clone itself: The same CDR3 can be traced to other DNA sequences in this sample. The chain links TRBV28 to TRBJ2-7, with 9 bases aligning to TRBD1. Germline V gives CDR1 MDHEN, CDR2 SYDVKM. After removal of 4 bases from V and 3 bases from J, the junction contained 1 base not matched to a gene. The CDR3 covers 13 residues. The DNA of the CDR3 is TGTGCCAGCAGTTGGACAGGGGACTACGAGCAGTACTTC. The encoded protein is CASSWTGDYEQYF.

The chain combines TRBV28 with TRBJ2-2, with D hard to call. From germline, CDR1 is MDHEN and CDR2 SYDVKM. V was clipped by 8 bases and J by 4 bases, with 8 bases between them. The CDR3 spans 12 residues. In nucleotides, the CDR3 is TGTGCCAGCGAGAGCCCCACCGGGGAGCTGTTTTTT. This gives the protein CASESPTGELFF.

The V call is TRBV7-9, the J call TRBJ2-2; D tentatively reads TRBD1 or TRBD2 (5 bases each). The CDR3 sequence is 15 residues long. Per germline, CDR1 SEHNR and CDR2 FQNEAQ (reference sequence). V lost 5 bases and J lost 3, with 13 bases in between. The CDR3 loop is CASSPWGSDTGELFF. The CDR3 nucleotides are TGTGCCAGCAGCCCGTGGGGGTCGGACACCGGGGAGCTGTTTTTT.

The rearrangement uses TRBV27 and TRBJ2-1; D unclear. Trimming took off 6 bases at V and 8 bases at J, with 14 bases between the two ends. This CDR3 has 13 residues. Germline V CDR1 and CDR2: MNHEY, SMNVEV (reference sequence). The CDR3 reads CASSFGTNYEQFF. CDR3 nucleotide sequence: TGTGCCAGCAGCTTCGGCACGAACTATGAGCAGTTCTTC.

V gene TRBV27 combines with J gene TRBJ2-2; D is ambiguous. Deletions cut 6 bases from V and 6 bases from J, with 11 bases between. The CDR3 loop spans 13 amino acids. Germline V lookup: CDR1 MNHEY, CDR2 SMNVEV (reference sequence). As DNA, the CDR3 is TGTGCCAGCAGCCTGACAATCTCCGGGGAGCTGTTTTTT. Translating gives CASSLTISGELFF.

The chain has TRBV6-4 and TRBJ2-7; TRBD2 matches 10 bases. Germline CDR1 and CDR2: MRHNA and SNTAGT. This CDR3 is built from 14 residues. The trim removed 6 bases at V and 6 bases at J, leaving 8 bases unmatched. CDR3 region: CASSPASGSFEQYF. The CDR3 nucleotides are TGTGCCAGCAGCCCGGCTAGCGGGAGTTTCGAGCAGTACTTC.

V is TRBV7-6 and J is TRBJ1-5, with TRBD1 as a possible D gene (6 bases). Germline-derived CDR1 and CDR2 are SGHVS and FNYEAQ. The CDR3 consists of 15 residues. Trimming took off 1 base at V and 6 bases at J, with 13 bases between the two ends. The CDR3 coding sequence is TGTGCCAGCAGCTTAGTTGCAGGGGCTGGTCAGCCCCAGCATTTT. Its translation is CASSLVAGAGQPQHF.

The CDR3 sequence: CASSSSGAPYNSPLHF. For the CDR3, the DNA is TGTGCCAGCAGCTCCTCCGGGGCCCCCTATAATTCACCCCTCCACTTT. The chain links TRBV7-9 to TRBJ1-6; maybe TRBD1 (5 bases). Trimming took 4 bases from V and 2 from J, leaving 12 bases between them. The CDR3 has 16 amino acids. In germline, CDR1 is SEHNR, CDR2 FQNEAQ (reference sequence).

This rearrangement joins TRBV4-1 to TRBJ2-7; TRBD1 matches at 10 bases. This CDR3 comprises 15 residues. The V gene's germline CDR1 is MGHRA and CDR2 YSYEKL. The V and J ends lost 0 bases and 4 bases, in that order; junction bases with no gene match: 3. For the CDR3, the DNA is TGCGCCAGCAGCCAAGAAGACAGGGGGCTATACGAGCAGTACTTC. Translation gives CASSQEDRGLYEQYF.

This chain joins TRBV28 and TRBJ2-4; D may correspond to TRBD1 or TRBD2 (5 bases each). Germline V gene data show CDR1 as MDHEN and CDR2 as SYDVKM. The length of the CDR3 is 17 residues. Trimming cost V 6 bases and J 6 bases, with 24 bases left between them. Here the CDR3 reads CASSSHAPGPLGNIQYF. The CDR3 bases are TGTGCCAGCAGCTCCCACGCCCCGGGGCCCCTCGGAAACATTCAGTACTTC.

The chain is built from TRBV27 and TRBJ1-2; D is undetermined. The length of the CDR3 is 15 residues. The V gene lost 4 bases and the J gene lost 3 bases, with 15 bases spanning the gap. Germline-derived CDR1 and CDR2 are MNHEY and SMNVEV (reference sequence). CDR3 amino acids: CASSSIVQRHYGYTF. Here the CDR3 DNA reads TGTGCCAGCAGTTCAATCGTACAGCGGCACTATGGCTACACCTTC.

The rearrangement uses TRBV7-8 and TRBJ1-1, with D perhaps matching TRBD1 (6 bases). Trimming removed 5 bases at V and 8 bases at J, with 12 bases between. CDR1 SGHVS and CDR2 FQNEAQ come from the germline V gene. The CDR3 is made up of 12 amino acids. The CDR3 loop reads CASSPYREEAFF. In nucleotides, the CDR3 is TGTGCCAGCAGCCCTTACAGGGAGGAAGCTTTCTTT.

The chain carries TRBV4-2 and TRBJ2-7, with D perhaps matching TRBD1 or TRBD2 (6 bases each). Between the trimmed V and J ends, which lost 4 bases and 2 bases, there was a span of 15 bases. There are 15 residues in the CDR3. CDR1 and CDR2 from the germline V gene are LGHNA and YNFKEQ. Here the CDR3 DNA reads TGTGCCAGCAGCCTCCACCGGGGGCAGACCTACGAGCAGTACTTC. Amino acids: CASSLHRGQTYEQYF.

V is TRBV6-5 and J is TRBJ2-1, with 7 bases lining up with TRBD2. The CDR3 loop spans 14 amino acids. Germline CDR1 is MNHEY and CDR2 is SVGAGI. Trimming took 2 bases from V and 9 from J; bases not matched to a gene: 7. CDR3 region: CASSYAGVGFEQFF. CDR3 bases: TGTGCCAGCAGTTACGCGGGAGTGGGCTTTGAGCAGTTCTTC.

This chain links TRBV6-1 with TRBJ2-7, with D unresolved. Germline V lookup: CDR1 MNHNS, CDR2 SASEGT. With 6 bases removed from V and 0 bases from J, the gap between germline ends came to 15 bases. This CDR3 comprises 15 residues. This chain's CDR3 is CASRSFGRGSYEQYF. DNA of the CDR3: TGTGCCAGCAGGAGCTTTGGACGCGGCTCCTACGAGCAGTACTTC.

This sequence joins TRBV6-1 and TRBJ1-4; 10 bases map to TRBD1. The CDR3 totals 15 residues. With V trimmed by 4 bases and J by 7 bases, 6 bases remained unmatched. Germline CDR1 is MNHNS and CDR2 is SASEGT. CDR3 DNA sequence: TGTGCCAGCAGTGCTAGGGACAGGGGTAGTGAAAAACTGTTTTTT. Its protein product is CASSARDRGSEKLFF.

The V and J genes are TRBV2 and TRBJ2-3; D is possibly TRBD2 (6 bases). V lost 7 bases, J lost 4 bases, and 24 bases lay in between. The germline CDR1 and CDR2 sequences are SNHLY and FYNNEI. The CDR3 sequence is 17 residues long. As DNA, the CDR3 is TGTGCCAGCATGTGGTCTTTGGATGGGGGGAACTCAGATACGCAGTATTTT. Amino acids: CASMWSLDGGNSDTQYF.

CDR3 residues: CASSPTGGSPDTQYF. Written as DNA, the CDR3 is TGTGCCAGCTCACCGACGGGAGGGTCCCCGGATACGCAGTATTTT. The chain combines TRBV18 with TRBJ2-3; 8 bases agree with TRBD2. V lost 3 bases, J lost 6 bases, and 8 bases stayed unmatched. The CDR3 is 15 amino acids. Germline CDR1 and CDR2: KGHSH and LQKENI.